One and the same sample provided the 27 T cell receptor beta chains below, sequenced in a study of blood T cell repertoires in COVID-19. The data were produced by immunoSEQ multiplex PCR, yet TCRdb's version contains in-frame clones alone and is incomplete. Among 200,000 to 250,000 clones, 88% were seen once, and the ten largest hold roughly 2.5%. Sequenced sample: peripheral blood. Receptors were obtained from a woman aged 55-69 years with acute or convalescent COVID-19.

The V gene is TRBV2, the J gene TRBJ1-5, with TRBD1 identical over 8 bases. Germline lookup yields CDR1 SNHLY and CDR2 FYNNEI. This CDR3 contains 14 residues. V lost 4 bases to trimming and J lost 5 bases; unmatched junction nucleotides: 4. The DNA of the CDR3 is TGTGCCAGCAGTGGGGGACAGGTGTATCAGCCCCAGCATTTT. Translation: CASSGGQVYQPQHF.

This clone was seen only once. This chain uses TRBV5-1 with TRBJ1-1; 9 bases fit TRBD1. Germline CDR1 is SGHRS and CDR2 is YFSETQ. The length of the CDR3 is 16 residues. J lost 1 base, V lost 0 bases, and 4 bases had no gene match. CDR3 residues: CASSLDRGQGNTEAFF. In DNA form, the CDR3 reads TGCGCCAGCAGCTTGGATCGGGGACAGGGGAACACTGAAGCTTTCTTT.

The chain recombines TRBV2 with TRBJ2-1; perhaps TRBD2 as D (6 bases). The CDR3 is 16 residues long. Germline loops: CDR1 SNHLY, CDR2 FYNNEI. V lost 6 bases to trimming and J lost 3 bases, with 18 bases between them. CDR3 bases: TGTGCCAGCAGCACCACGACTAGAGCCCTCTACAATGAGCAGTTCTTC. Protein sequence: CASSTTTRALYNEQFF.

This clone has just one count. V usage is TRBV7-9 and J usage is TRBJ1-4; D is ambiguous. Germline V gives CDR1 SEHNR, CDR2 FQNEAQ (reference sequence). Deletions cut 8 bases from V and 3 bases from J, with 19 bases between. The CDR3 runs 16 residues. DNA for the CDR3: TGTGCCAGCGGGTCGAAGGCGGGGTCACCTAATGAAAAACTGTTTTTT. Residues: CASGSKAGSPNEKLFF.

The chain employs TRBV5-1 and TRBJ2-5; a weak D match, TRBD1 (5 bases). Trimming left V 2 bases short and J 0 bases short, with 11 bases between. Germline CDR1 and CDR2: SGHRS and YFSETQ. The CDR3 spans 15 residues. CDR3 nucleotides: TGCGCCAGCAGCTTCCACGACAGAGACCAAGAGACCCAGTACTTC. It codes for CASSFHDRDQETQYF.

The gene calls are TRBV5-1 and TRBJ2-1; tentative D call: TRBD2 (6 bases). Germline loops: CDR1 SGHRS, CDR2 YFSETQ. V was cut by 0 bases and J by 7 bases, with 11 bases left in between. The CDR3 is made up of 14 amino acids. The CDR3 nucleotides are TGCGCCAGCAGCTTGGAACGCCGGGGGAATGAGCAGTTCTTC. This sequence encodes CASSLERRGNEQFF.

To note about this clone: Other DNA variants within this sample encode the same CDR3. This chain joins TRBV6-5 and TRBJ2-5; a weak D match, TRBD2 (5 bases). The length of the CDR3 is 14 residues. Trimming removed 2 bases from V and 4 bases from J, with 11 bases in between. Per germline, CDR1 MNHEY and CDR2 SVGAGI. The CDR3 DNA sequence: TGTGCCAGCAGTTACAGGCTAGCAGGAGAGACCCAGTACTTC. It codes for CASSYRLAGETQYF.

V is TRBV9 and J is TRBJ2-7; 9 bases are a match to TRBD2. This CDR3 is built from 14 residues. J lost 5 bases, V lost 4 bases, and 7 bases had no gene match. Germline CDR1 reads SGDLS; CDR2 reads YYNGEE. CDR3 sequence: CASSPWTSADEQYF. The DNA of the CDR3 is TGTGCCAGCAGCCCATGGACTAGCGCGGACGAGCAGTACTTC.

This chain joins TRBV14 and TRBJ1-6, with D unresolved. The CDR3 sequence is 16 residues long. Germline V lookup: CDR1 SGHDN, CDR2 FVKESK. The V end lost 1 base, the J end lost 3 bases, and 10 bases lay between the germline ends. CDR3 in DNA: TGTGCCAGCAGCCAAGGGGGAGCCTACTATAATTCACCCCTCCACTTT. This sequence encodes CASSQGGAYYNSPLHF.

The V gene is TRBV11-2, the J gene TRBJ1-2; 11 nucleotides align to TRBD1. The trim removed 7 bases at V and 4 bases at J, leaving 8 bases unmatched. The CDR3 runs 15 residues. Germline V gives CDR1 SGHAT, CDR2 FQNNGV. The CDR3 loop reads CASTQTGTGGYGYTF. The CDR3 DNA reads TGTGCCAGCACCCAAACCGGGACAGGGGGCTATGGCTACACCTTC.

This chain connects TRBV9 to TRBJ2-3, with D maybe TRBD2 (7 bases). This CDR3 comprises 17 residues. V dropped 2 bases and J dropped 4 bases, with 20 bases sitting between them. The germline V gene has CDR1 SGDLS and CDR2 YYNGEE. The CDR3 nucleotides are TGTGCCAGCAGCGTCTACCGGGGGGCCGGAATCGCAGATACGCAGTATTTT. Its translation is CASSVYRGAGIADTQYF.

The J gene is TRBJ2-6, the V gene TRBV10-3, with D unresolved. The length of the CDR3 is 15 residues. Trimming left V 0 bases short and J 2 bases short, with 5 bases between. CDR1 ENHRY and CDR2 SYGVKD come from the germline V gene. CDR3 bases: TGTGCCATCAGTGAGTCGGGCACTGGGGCCAACGTCCTGACTTTC. The encoded protein is CAISESGTGANVLTF.

J is TRBJ2-2 and V is TRBV4-3, with 7 bases identical to TRBD1. After removal of 1 base from V and 7 bases from J, the junction contained 15 bases not matched to a gene. This CDR3 comprises 18 residues. From germline, CDR1 is LGHNA and CDR2 YSLEER. CDR3 amino acids: CASSQVASGGSGGGELFF. The DNA of the CDR3 is TGCGCCAGCAGCCAAGTAGCCTCAGGGGGAAGTGGTGGCGGGGAGCTGTTTTTT.

The rearrangement uses TRBV7-7 and TRBJ2-5; possible D gene TRBD2, 5 bases. Looked up from germline, CDR1 is SSHAT and CDR2 is FNYEAQ (reference sequence). The V end was cut by 1 base, the J end by 1 base, with 7 bases between. The CDR3 has 14 residues. CDR3 nucleotides: TGTGCCAGCAGCTTAGGCGGGTTCCAAGAGACCCAGTACTTC. Translation gives CASSLGGFQETQYF.

The chain combines TRBV19 with TRBJ2-4; 7 positions agree with TRBD2. The ends lost 7 bases at V and 0 bases at J; junction bases unmatched: 9. This CDR3 has 16 amino acids. CDR1 and CDR2 from the germline V gene are LNHDA and SQIVND (reference sequence). The DNA of the CDR3 is TGTGCCAGTACTAACGGGGGGTTAATAGCCAAAAACATTCAGTACTTC. Translation: CASTNGGLIAKNIQYF.

CDR3 amino acids: CASRLTGDAYEQYF. The DNA of the CDR3 is TGTGCCAGTAGACTGACAGGGGATGCCTACGAGCAGTACTTC. This chain links TRBV19 with TRBJ2-7; 8 nucleotides line up with TRBD1. This CDR3 is built from 14 residues. V lost 6 bases and J lost 2; bases outside the gene matches: 6. From germline, CDR1 is LNHDA and CDR2 SQIVND (reference sequence).

CDR3 residues: CASSWDRTPGEQYF. The CDR3 nucleotides read TGTGCCAGCAGCTGGGACAGAACCCCGGGCGAGCAGTACTTC. The V call is TRBV7-2, the J call TRBJ2-7; 7 positions agree with TRBD1. V shed 4 bases and J 6 bases; nucleotides not matched to a gene: 9. CDR1 and CDR2 (germline): SGHTA, FQGNSA. The CDR3 covers 14 residues.

The rearrangement links TRBV27 to TRBJ2-7; 7 bases fit TRBD2. Germline V gene lookup returns CDR1 MNHEY and CDR2 SMNVEV (reference sequence). Trimming at V came to 2 bases and at J to 2 bases, leaving 6 bases not matched to a gene. The CDR3 contains 15 residues. CDR3 nucleotide sequence: TGTGCCAGCAGTTTAACCCAGCGGGGCCCCTACGAGCAGTACTTC. This gives the protein CASSLTQRGPYEQYF.

The V call is TRBV9, the J call TRBJ2-3; 8 bases are a match to TRBD2. The CDR3 consists of 16 residues. Looked up from germline, CDR1 is SGDLS and CDR2 is YYNGEE. V dropped 0 bases and J dropped 4; count of bases not matched to a gene: 7. The DNA of the CDR3 is TGTGCCAGCAGCGTAGGCCCGGGAGGGGTTGCAGATACGCAGTATTTT. This codes for CASSVGPGGVADTQYF.

This clone has at least ten counts. The chain combines TRBV21-1 with TRBJ1-5; the table's D call of TRBD1 was not tested on the DNA. TRBV21-1 is noted as a pseudogene. CDR3 size: 15 residues. The CDR3 protein is CASSKDGPVNQPQHF. CDR3 nucleotide sequence: TGTGCCAGCAGCAAAGATGGGCCGGTCAATCAGCCCCAGCATTTT.

The chain links TRBV5-1 to TRBJ1-5; possible D gene TRBD1, 5 bases. V shed 5 bases and J shed 0 bases, with 15 bases lying between them. Germline CDR1 reads SGHRS; CDR2 reads YFSETQ. The CDR3 spans 16 residues. The CDR3: CASRPGDGNSNQPQHF. The CDR3, as DNA: TGCGCCAGCAGACCGGGGGACGGAAATAGCAATCAGCCCCAGCATTTT.

This chain joins TRBV13 and TRBJ2-5, with TRBD1 matching over 7 bases. CDR3 length equals 16 residues. Trimming took 0 bases from V and 3 from J; bases not matched to a gene: 7. Germline assignment: CDR1 PRHDT and CDR2 FYEKMQ (reference sequence). CDR3 DNA sequence: TGTGCCAGCAGCTTAGGAGACAGGGTAATTGAAGAGACCCAGTACTTC. Translation gives CASSLGDRVIEETQYF.

V usage is TRBV28 and J usage is TRBJ1-1; a weak D match, TRBD1 (5 bases). V was pared by 5 bases and J by 0 bases, with 13 bases between. From germline, CDR1 is MDHEN and CDR2 SYDVKM. This CDR3 is 15 amino acids long. The CDR3 DNA follows: TGTGCCAGCAGTCCATACAGGAGTCTGAACACTGAAGCTTTCTTT. Protein sequence: CASSPYRSLNTEAFF.

V is TRBV20-1 and J is TRBJ2-1; D unresolved. V was pared by 3 bases and J by 2 bases, with 14 bases between. This CDR3 spans 15 amino acids. CDR1 is DFQATT and CDR2 is SNEGSKA in the germline V gene (reference sequence). The CDR3 spells CSASQTRSPYNEQFF. DNA of the CDR3: TGCAGTGCTAGTCAAACGCGGAGCCCCTACAATGAGCAGTTCTTC.

This chain links TRBV18 with TRBJ2-7; 7 bases agree with TRBD1. Trimming took 3 bases from V and 3 from J; bases not matched to a gene: 5. The CDR3 totals 14 residues. The germline V gene has CDR1 KGHSH and CDR2 LQKENI. The CDR3: CASSPGQINYEQYF. DNA for the CDR3: TGTGCCAGCTCACCGGGACAGATTAACTACGAGCAGTACTTC.

The CDR3 sequence: CASSSQTGGQETQYF. DNA for the CDR3: TGTGCCAGCAGTTCCCAGACAGGGGGTCAAGAGACCCAGTACTTC. The chain combines TRBV6-2 or TRBV6-3 with TRBJ2-5; the match to TRBD1 covers 9 bases. The J segment lost 2 bases and the V segment lost 4 bases, leaving 5 bases of the junction unmatched. CDR3 length: 15 residues. The germline CDR1 and CDR2 sequences are MNHEY and SVGEGT.

The rearrangement joins TRBV19 to TRBJ1-5; D is undetermined. The CDR3 loop spans 18 amino acids. V gave up 3 bases and J gave up 0 bases, with 18 bases separating them. Germline V gives CDR1 LNHDA, CDR2 SQIVND (reference sequence). CDR3 sequence: CASSMGRDIGLSNQPQHF. CDR3 nucleotides: TGTGCCAGTAGTATGGGTAGAGACATAGGACTTAGCAATCAGCCCCAGCATTTT.